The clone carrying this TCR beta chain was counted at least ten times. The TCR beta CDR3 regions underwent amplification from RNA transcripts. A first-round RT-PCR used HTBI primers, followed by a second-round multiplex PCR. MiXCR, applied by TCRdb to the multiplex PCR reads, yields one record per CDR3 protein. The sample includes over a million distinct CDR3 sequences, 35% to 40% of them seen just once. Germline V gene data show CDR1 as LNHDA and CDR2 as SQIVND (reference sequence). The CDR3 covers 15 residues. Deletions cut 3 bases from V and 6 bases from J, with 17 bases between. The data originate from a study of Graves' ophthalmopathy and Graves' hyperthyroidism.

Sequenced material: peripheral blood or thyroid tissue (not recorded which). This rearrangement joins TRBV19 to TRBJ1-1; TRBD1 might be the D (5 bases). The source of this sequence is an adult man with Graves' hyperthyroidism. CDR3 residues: CASSIKQEIPSEAFF. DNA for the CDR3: TGTGCCAGTAGTATCAAACAGGAGATCCCTTCTGAAGCTTTCTTT.